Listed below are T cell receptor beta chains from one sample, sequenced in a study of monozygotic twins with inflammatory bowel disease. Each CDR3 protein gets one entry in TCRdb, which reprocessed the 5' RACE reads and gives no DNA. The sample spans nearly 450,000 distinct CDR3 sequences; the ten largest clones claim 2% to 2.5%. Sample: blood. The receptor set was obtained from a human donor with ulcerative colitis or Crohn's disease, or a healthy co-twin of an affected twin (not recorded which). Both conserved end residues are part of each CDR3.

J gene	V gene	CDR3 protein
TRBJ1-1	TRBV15	CATSKLALTEAFF
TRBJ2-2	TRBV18	CASSPSLRGRGTGELFF
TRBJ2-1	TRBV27	CASSWTSGGLYNEQFF
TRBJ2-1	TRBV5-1	CASSSRGGQGPTDSYNEQFF
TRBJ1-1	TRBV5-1	CASSGGGSGTEAFF
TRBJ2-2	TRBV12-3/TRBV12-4	CASSSGQPGGELFF
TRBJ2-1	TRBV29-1	CSLQQGWYDNEQFF
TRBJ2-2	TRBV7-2	CASTREQTNTGELFF
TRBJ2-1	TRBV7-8	CASSLASGRDEQFF
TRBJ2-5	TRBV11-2	CASSLDFLEGQGPQETQYF
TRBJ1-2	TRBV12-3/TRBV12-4	CASSSPGQKSYGYTF
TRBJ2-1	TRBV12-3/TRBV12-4	CASSSGRILTSPSEQFF
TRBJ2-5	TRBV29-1	CSVESGPWGGSQETQYF
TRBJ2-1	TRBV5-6	CASSLLGGEQFF
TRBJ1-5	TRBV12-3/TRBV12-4	CASSSARGIQPQHF
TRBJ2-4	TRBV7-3	CASSLRGEGWDIQYF
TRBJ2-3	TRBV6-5	CASSSPLAGGPHTQYF
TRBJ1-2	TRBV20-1	CSAFRANGHTF
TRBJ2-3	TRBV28	CASSFSPATDTQYF
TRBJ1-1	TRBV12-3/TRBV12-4	CASSFLDFSTEAFF
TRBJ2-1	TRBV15	CATSRDQSGTYNEQFF
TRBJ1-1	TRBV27	CASSPRGGFNMNTEAFF
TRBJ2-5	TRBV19	CASSTPTGGQETQYF
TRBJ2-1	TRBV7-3	CASSFPGGEQFF
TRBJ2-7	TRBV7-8	CASSFFWGHEQYF
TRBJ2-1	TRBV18	CASSPPNRATYNEQFF
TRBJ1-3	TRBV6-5	CASSYAGTSGNTIYF
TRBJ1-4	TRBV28	CASSPGQGGNEKLFF
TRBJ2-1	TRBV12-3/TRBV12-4	CASPIPGSSEQFF
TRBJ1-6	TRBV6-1	CASRRGTGYNSPLHF
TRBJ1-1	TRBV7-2	CASRLDREAFF
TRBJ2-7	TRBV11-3	CASSSGQPYEQYF
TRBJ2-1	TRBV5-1	CASSLPGTSVASYNEQFF
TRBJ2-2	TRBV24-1	CATSDSADFTGELFF
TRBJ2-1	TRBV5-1	CASSLGSAGGEQFF
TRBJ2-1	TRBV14	CASSPRQLPGGPGEQFF
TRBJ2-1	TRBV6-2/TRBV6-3	CAISGGGGPTEQFF
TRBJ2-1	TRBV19	CASSTRLAGYNEQFF
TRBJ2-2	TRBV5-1	CASSLVVAGNTGELFF
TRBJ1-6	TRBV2	CASRELSINSPLHF